Listed below are T cell receptor beta chains from one sample, sequenced in a study of response to subunit inactivated influenza vaccine. TCRdb redid the calling of the RT-PCR reads with MiXCR, one entry per CDR3 protein. The table lists almost 600,000 distinct CDR3 sequences, around 13% of them singletons, with 11% in the top ten. The specimen was PBMCs from blood, collected roughly 12 days after vaccination. The receptors originated from a man between 45 and 60 years old who received an inactivated influenza vaccine. Each CDR3 is given with its conserved first and last residue. A D gene is named only where the DNA matches it firmly. Rows give clone size only sometimes, using once, few, many, or a class for an expanded clone.

abundance: -; v_gene: TRBV12-3/TRBV12-4; j_gene: TRBJ2-1; d_gene: TRBD2; CDR3aa: CASRTSGGYNEQFF; CDR3nt: TGTGCCAGCAGGACTAGCGGGGGGTACAATGAGCAGTTCTTC
abundance: -; v_gene: TRBV20-1; j_gene: TRBJ2-7; d_gene: TRBD2; CDR3aa: CSARDLPSGGLYEQYF; CDR3nt: TGCAGTGCTAGAGATCTGCCTAGCGGAGGACTCTACGAGCAGTACTTC
abundance: -; v_gene: TRBV7-9; j_gene: TRBJ1-1; d_gene: -; CDR3aa: CASSQVVGGGNTEAFF; CDR3nt: TGTGCCAGCAGCCAGGTCGTCGGTGGCGGGAACACTGAAGCTTTCTTT
abundance: few; v_gene: TRBV20-1; j_gene: TRBJ2-1; d_gene: -; CDR3aa: CSAERQEQFF; CDR3nt: TGCAGTGCTGAACGACAGGAGCAGTTCTTC
abundance: -; v_gene: TRBV20-1; j_gene: TRBJ2-7; d_gene: -; CDR3aa: CSVRTIGTTSYEQYF; CDR3nt: TGCAGTGTTCGTACGATAGGGACAACCTCTTACGAGCAGTACTTC
abundance: few; v_gene: TRBV7-9; j_gene: TRBJ2-1; d_gene: -; CDR3aa: CASTRGRSNNEQFF; CDR3nt: TGTGCCAGCACTAGAGGGCGGTCTAACAATGAGCAGTTCTTC
abundance: many; v_gene: TRBV29-1; j_gene: TRBJ2-2; d_gene: -; CDR3aa: CSADGGTTGELFF; CDR3nt: TGCAGCGCCGACGGGGGTACCACCGGGGAGCTGTTTTTT
abundance: many; v_gene: TRBV6-2/TRBV6-3; j_gene: TRBJ1-2; d_gene: -; CDR3aa: CASSRGIGYGYTF; CDR3nt: TGTGCCAGCAGTAGAGGCATTGGATATGGCTACACCTTC
abundance: -; v_gene: TRBV4-3; j_gene: TRBJ1-1; d_gene: -; CDR3aa: CASSPVEGISPEAFF; CDR3nt: TGCGCCAGCAGCCCCGTGGAGGGGATATCACCTGAAGCTTTCTTT
abundance: -; v_gene: TRBV7-2; j_gene: TRBJ2-7; d_gene: -; CDR3aa: CASSSSPRGIYEQYF; CDR3nt: TGTGCCAGCAGCTCTTCCCCCCGCGGTATCTACGAGCAGTACTTC
abundance: -; v_gene: TRBV5-1; j_gene: TRBJ1-1; d_gene: TRBD1; CDR3aa: CASSFDTTGSTEAFF; CDR3nt: TGCGCCAGCAGCTTTGATACGACAGGGTCCACTGAAGCTTTCTTT
abundance: -; v_gene: TRBV5-1; j_gene: TRBJ1-6; d_gene: -; CDR3aa: CASSFVESSYNSPLHF; CDR3nt: TGCGCCAGCAGCTTTGTGGAGAGCTCCTATAATTCACCCCTCCACTTT
abundance: -; v_gene: TRBV30; j_gene: TRBJ1-6; d_gene: TRBD1; CDR3aa: CAWRTTGESSPLHF; CDR3nt: TGTGCCTGGCGAACGACAGGGGAGAGTTCACCCCTCCACTTT
abundance: -; v_gene: TRBV2; j_gene: TRBJ2-7; d_gene: -; CDR3aa: CASSEVRDEQYF; CDR3nt: TGTGCCAGCAGTGAAGTTCGGGACGAGCAGTACTTC
abundance: few; v_gene: TRBV19; j_gene: TRBJ2-7; d_gene: -; CDR3aa: CASSPRRDIQKGEYF; CDR3nt: TGTGCCAGTAGTCCCCGGCGGGACATCCAAAAGGGGGAATACTTC
abundance: -; v_gene: TRBV4-1; j_gene: TRBJ1-5; d_gene: -; CDR3aa: CASSRLQGGNQPQHF; CDR3nt: TGCGCCAGCAGCCGCCTACAGGGTGGCAATCAGCCCCAGCATTTT
abundance: -; v_gene: TRBV5-1; j_gene: TRBJ2-1; d_gene: TRBD2; CDR3aa: CASSLEGLGDEQFF; CDR3nt: TGCGCCAGCAGTTTGGAGGGACTAGGGGATGAGCAGTTCTTC
abundance: -; v_gene: TRBV5-8; j_gene: TRBJ2-1; d_gene: -; CDR3aa: CASSPTGTRSYNEQFF; CDR3nt: TGTGCCAGCAGCCCGACCGGGACCCGCTCCTACAATGAGCAGTTCTTC
abundance: many; v_gene: TRBV28; j_gene: TRBJ2-3; d_gene: TRBD2; CDR3aa: CASSSLEVSGSTDTQYF; CDR3nt: TGTGCCAGCAGTTCCCTTGAGGTTAGCGGGAGCACAGATACGCAGTATTTT
abundance: few; v_gene: TRBV3-1; j_gene: TRBJ2-5; d_gene: TRBD2; CDR3aa: CASSLGLAGVGGGETQYF; CDR3nt: TGTGCCAGCAGCCTCGGACTAGCGGGAGTGGGGGGTGGAGAGACCCAGTACTTC
abundance: few; v_gene: TRBV2; j_gene: TRBJ2-5; d_gene: TRBD1; CDR3aa: CASSEALTGMGETQYF; CDR3nt: TGTGCCAGCAGTGAAGCCCTGACAGGGATGGGAGAGACCCAGTACTTC
abundance: many; v_gene: TRBV6-2/TRBV6-3; j_gene: TRBJ2-7; d_gene: -; CDR3aa: CASSLTGKPYF; CDR3nt: TGTGCCAGCAGTTTAACAGGGAAGCCGTACTTC
abundance: -; v_gene: TRBV6-5; j_gene: TRBJ2-7; d_gene: TRBD2; CDR3aa: CASSYSKEVAGLVEQYF; CDR3nt: TGTGCCAGCAGTTACTCGAAAGAAGTAGCGGGCCTCGTCGAGCAGTACTTC
abundance: -; v_gene: TRBV9; j_gene: TRBJ1-5; d_gene: TRBD1; CDR3aa: CASTPGQGFSNQPQHF; CDR3nt: TGTGCCAGCACCCCGGGACAGGGTTTTAGCAATCAGCCCCAGCATTTT
abundance: -; v_gene: TRBV6-2/TRBV6-3; j_gene: TRBJ2-1; d_gene: -; CDR3aa: CASSYLRGSYNEQFF; CDR3nt: TGTGCCAGCAGTTACTTGCGGGGCTCCTACAATGAGCAGTTCTTC
abundance: -; v_gene: TRBV18; j_gene: TRBJ2-1; d_gene: -; CDR3aa: CASSPAGEDEQFF; CDR3nt: TGTGCCAGCTCACCTGCCGGGGAAGATGAGCAGTTCTTC
abundance: -; v_gene: TRBV10-3; j_gene: TRBJ1-3; d_gene: -; CDR3aa: CAISGQEITGNTIYF; CDR3nt: TGTGCCATCAGTGGACAGGAAATTACTGGAAACACCATATATTTT
abundance: few; v_gene: TRBV11-2; j_gene: TRBJ2-3; d_gene: -; CDR3aa: CASSLGGARPDTQYF; CDR3nt: TGTGCCAGCAGCTTAGGGGGGGCCCGCCCGGATACGCAGTATTTT
abundance: -; v_gene: TRBV2; j_gene: TRBJ1-2; d_gene: TRBD1; CDR3aa: CAGDFPGTGDGYTF; CDR3nt: TGTGCCGGCGACTTCCCCGGGACAGGGGACGGCTACACCTTC
abundance: few; v_gene: TRBV20-1; j_gene: TRBJ1-1; d_gene: -; CDR3aa: CSAGAGGNTEAFF; CDR3nt: TGCAGTGCTGGTGCCGGGGGGAACACTGAAGCTTTCTTT
abundance: few; v_gene: TRBV12-3/TRBV12-4; j_gene: TRBJ2-7; d_gene: -; CDR3aa: CASSLVGGRHEQYF; CDR3nt: TGTGCCAGCAGTTTAGTCGGGGGCCGGCACGAGCAGTACTTC
abundance: -; v_gene: TRBV2; j_gene: TRBJ1-4; d_gene: -; CDR3aa: CASSRGGSEKLFF; CDR3nt: TGTGCCAGCAGTAGGGGTGGGAGCGAAAAACTGTTTTTT
abundance: -; v_gene: TRBV27; j_gene: TRBJ2-2; d_gene: TRBD1; CDR3aa: CASRNRGAGELFF; CDR3nt: TGTGCCAGCAGGAACAGGGGCGCCGGGGAGCTGTTTTTT
abundance: many; v_gene: TRBV6-1; j_gene: TRBJ1-6; d_gene: -; CDR3aa: CASSTHLPNSPLHF; CDR3nt: TGTGCCAGCAGTACCCATTTACCTAATTCACCCCTCCACTTT
abundance: few; v_gene: TRBV9; j_gene: TRBJ2-1; d_gene: TRBD2; CDR3aa: CASSTGLAEIYNEQFF; CDR3nt: TGTGCCAGCAGCACGGGACTAGCGGAAATTTACAATGAGCAGTTCTTC
abundance: -; v_gene: TRBV28; j_gene: TRBJ2-5; d_gene: TRBD2; CDR3aa: CASSFSGRLQETQYF; CDR3nt: TGTGCCAGCAGTTTCAGCGGGAGGTTACAAGAGACCCAGTACTTC
abundance: many; v_gene: TRBV4-3; j_gene: TRBJ2-5; d_gene: -; CDR3aa: CASSQDLNKQETQYF; CDR3nt: TGCGCCAGCAGCCAAGATTTGAATAAGCAAGAGACCCAGTACTTC
abundance: -; v_gene: TRBV11-2; j_gene: TRBJ2-7; d_gene: -; CDR3aa: CASNHRGGEQYF; CDR3nt: TGTGCCAGCAACCACAGGGGAGGAGAGCAGTACTTC
abundance: -; v_gene: TRBV21-1; j_gene: TRBJ1-5; d_gene: -; CDR3aa: CASSKWARGGCKPQHF; CDR3nt: TGTGCCAGCAGCAAATGGGCTAGAGGGGGGTGCAAGCCCCAGCATTTT
abundance: -; v_gene: TRBV6-2/TRBV6-3; j_gene: TRBJ2-6; d_gene: -; CDR3aa: CASETKTGLGANVLTF; CDR3nt: TGTGCCAGCGAAACTAAAACAGGGCTAGGGGCCAACGTCCTGACTTTC
abundance: many; v_gene: TRBV3-1; j_gene: TRBJ2-7; d_gene: -; CDR3aa: CASSRGATSYEQYF; CDR3nt: TGTGCCAGCAGCCGGGGGGCCACTTCCTACGAGCAGTACTTC
abundance: -; v_gene: TRBV5-5; j_gene: TRBJ2-7; d_gene: -; CDR3aa: CASSSTPGQPSYEQYF; CDR3nt: TGTGCCAGCAGCTCCACCCCCGGACAGCCCTCCTACGAGCAGTACTTC
abundance: -; v_gene: TRBV7-2; j_gene: TRBJ2-2; d_gene: -; CDR3aa: CASSEMGVGPGELFF; CDR3nt: TGTGCCAGCAGCGAAATGGGAGTAGGCCCCGGGGAGCTGTTTTTT
abundance: -; v_gene: TRBV20-1; j_gene: TRBJ2-5; d_gene: TRBD2; CDR3aa: CSARARIREGRETQYF; CDR3nt: TGCAGTGCTAGAGCTAGGATACGGGAGGGCCGAGAGACCCAGTACTTC
abundance: few; v_gene: TRBV10-3; j_gene: TRBJ2-7; d_gene: TRBD2; CDR3aa: CAISPGLAGEQYF; CDR3nt: TGTGCCATCAGCCCGGGACTAGCGGGAGAGCAGTACTTC
abundance: few; v_gene: TRBV27; j_gene: TRBJ2-2; d_gene: -; CDR3aa: CASSVGRITGELFF; CDR3nt: TGTGCCAGCTCAGTGGGGAGAATCACCGGGGAGCTGTTTTTT
abundance: few; v_gene: TRBV20-1; j_gene: TRBJ2-3; d_gene: -; CDR3aa: CSAREITDTQYF; CDR3nt: TGCAGTGCTAGAGAGATCACAGATACGCAGTATTTT
abundance: few; v_gene: TRBV28; j_gene: TRBJ1-4; d_gene: TRBD1; CDR3aa: CASTQTGRHEKLFF; CDR3nt: TGTGCCAGCACCCAGACAGGGCGGCATGAAAAACTGTTTTTT
abundance: few; v_gene: TRBV2; j_gene: TRBJ2-1; d_gene: -; CDR3aa: CASSTQHQLAPF; CDR3nt: TGTGCCAGCAGTACTCAGCACCAACTTGCCCCCTTC
abundance: -; v_gene: TRBV9; j_gene: TRBJ2-3; d_gene: TRBD2; CDR3aa: CASSVSGSGNADTQYF; CDR3nt: TGTGCCAGCAGCGTCTCGGGTAGCGGGAACGCAGATACGCAGTATTTT
abundance: few; v_gene: TRBV12-3/TRBV12-4; j_gene: TRBJ1-5; d_gene: -; CDR3aa: CASSQRTAQFVPQHF; CDR3nt: TGTGCCAGCAGTCAACGGACGGCCCAATTCGTCCCCCAGCATTTT